Below are 15 T cell receptor beta chains sequenced from a single sample in a study of cytomegalovirus exposure and HLA in healthy donors. The protocol was immunoSEQ multiplex PCR, while the TCRdb copy is restricted to in-frame clones and leaves out a portion. Of over 65,000 clones detected, 90% to 95% appear once; the ten largest clones hold 1.5% to 2%. The sample was PBMCs. Receptors were obtained from a woman in her late teens or twenties in good health and CMV-seropositive.

The rearrangement uses TRBV9 and TRBJ2-6, with TRBD1 matching 7 bases. Germline V lookup: CDR1 SGDLS, CDR2 YYNGEE. The J segment lost 0 bases and the V segment lost 3 bases, leaving 18 bases of the junction unmatched. This CDR3 comprises 21 residues. CDR3 in amino acids: CASSASVVDSGQTSGANVLTF. Here the CDR3 DNA reads TGTGCCAGCAGCGCCAGTGTTGTTGATTCGGGACAGACCTCTGGGGCCAACGTCCTGACTTTC.

The chain carries TRBV23-1 and TRBJ2-1; TRBD2 matches 10 bases. TRBV23-1 is assigned to the ORF class and has an uncertain function. This CDR3 is 14 amino acids long. V shed 7 bases, J shed 6 bases, and the junction held 6 bases outside the gene matches. In nucleotides, the CDR3 is TGCGCCAGCATCAGGACTAGCGGTACCAATGAGCAGTTCTTC. The encoded protein is CASIRTSGTNEQFF.

The V gene is TRBV29-1, the J gene TRBJ1-1; no definite D call. Per germline, CDR1 SQVTM and CDR2 ANQGSEA. The CDR3 is 15 residues long. V shed 4 bases and J shed 1 base, with 16 bases lying between them. The CDR3 is CSVVTIGLENTEAFF. The CDR3 bases are TGCAGCGTTGTAACTATTGGTCTAGAGAACACTGAAGCTTTCTTT.

This sequence joins TRBV2 and TRBJ2-1; 8 bases are a match to TRBD1. The germline V gene has CDR1 SNHLY and CDR2 FYNNEI. V trimming: 9 bases; J trimming: 6 bases; junction bases outside the gene matches: 10. The CDR3 totals 14 residues. The CDR3 sequence: CASAGQGLLNEQFF. CDR3 sequence (DNA): TGTGCCAGTGCTGGACAGGGTTTGCTCAATGAGCAGTTCTTC.

The chain links TRBV7-8 to TRBJ2-1; the D is unclear. The CDR3 sequence is 14 residues long. Germline V CDR1 and CDR2: SGHVS, FQNEAQ. Trimming removed 5 bases from V and 7 bases from J, with 15 bases in between. CDR3 region: CASSPPQRGNEQFF. The CDR3 nucleotides read TGTGCCAGCAGCCCCCCCCAGCGTGGGAATGAGCAGTTCTTC.

This chain links TRBV18 with TRBJ1-5, with 9 positions matching TRBD1. CDR1 and CDR2 (germline): KGHSH, LQKENI. This CDR3 is built from 16 residues. V shed 0 bases and J 4 bases; nucleotides not matched to a gene: 4. CDR3 sequence: CASSPPQTGGNQPQHF. The CDR3 bases are TGTGCCAGCTCACCACCGCAGACAGGGGGAAATCAGCCCCAGCATTTT.

V and J are TRBV2 and TRBJ2-3; the match to TRBD2 covers 7 bases. This CDR3 has 15 amino acids. Trimming cost V 6 bases and J 1 base; bases outside gene matches: 7. Germline-derived CDR1 and CDR2 are SNHLY and FYNNEI. CDR3 nucleotide sequence: TGTGCCAGCAGCATGAGCGGGAAGGGCACAGATACGCAGTATTTT. Translating gives CASSMSGKGTDTQYF.

The genes are TRBV30 and TRBJ1-1; TRBD1 might be the D (6 bases). This CDR3 has 12 residues. Trimming shortened V by 5 bases and J by 6 bases, and 13 bases separated the two germline ends. The germline gives CDR1 GTSNPN, CDR2 SVGIG (reference sequence). DNA of the CDR3: TGTGCCTGGGGAGGGGGGGCGGCTGAAGCTTTCTTT. Its translation is CAWGGGAAEAFF.

V and J are TRBV23-1 and TRBJ1-5; no firm D call. TRBV23-1 is filed as an ORF, its function uncertain. V was pared by 0 bases and J by 0 bases, with 24 bases between. This CDR3 comprises 21 residues. CDR3 protein: CASSQSTTKRQRINSNQPQHF. CDR3 DNA sequence: TGCGCCAGCAGTCAATCCACCACCAAACGGCAGCGCATTAATAGCAATCAGCCCCAGCATTTT.

The rearrangement joins TRBV6-5 to TRBJ2-3; D is uncertain. CDR1 MNHEY and CDR2 SVGAGI come from the germline V gene. The CDR3 loop spans 12 amino acids. The V end was cut by 5 bases, the J end by 4 bases, with 7 bases between. CDR3 DNA sequence: TGTGCCAGCAGTCCCGAGGCAGATACGCAGTATTTT. Protein product: CASSPEADTQYF.

This chain links TRBV30 with TRBJ2-1; 11 nucleotides line up with TRBD2. Unmatched junction bases numbered 9, after V lost 4 bases and J lost 7 bases. From germline, CDR1 is GTSNPN and CDR2 SVGIG (reference sequence). The CDR3 is 15 residues long. CDR3 loop: CAWTSSGGRGNEQFF. Here the CDR3 DNA reads TGTGCCTGGACCTCTAGCGGGGGGAGGGGGAATGAGCAGTTCTTC.

V gene TRBV18 combines with J gene TRBJ2-7; D is uncertain. Trimming pared 2 bases from V and 5 bases from J, leaving 13 bases between. CDR1 is KGHSH and CDR2 is LQKENI in the germline V gene. The CDR3 is 14 residues long. This CDR3 reads CASSPVGPWDEQYF. CDR3 coding DNA: TGTGCCAGCTCACCAGTTGGGCCCTGGGACGAGCAGTACTTC.

The chain couples TRBV30 to TRBJ1-5; 9 nucleotides line up with TRBD1. Trimming at V came to 5 bases and at J to 6 bases, leaving 8 bases not matched to a gene. Germline assignment: CDR1 GTSNPN and CDR2 SVGIG (reference sequence). CDR3 length: 14 residues. CDR3 region: CAWASTGGVQPQHF. As DNA, the CDR3 is TGTGCCTGGGCATCTACAGGGGGCGTTCAGCCCCAGCATTTT.

This sequence joins TRBV2 and TRBJ2-5, with a weak D call TRBD2 (7 bases). Germline CDR1 is SNHLY and CDR2 is FYNNEI. This CDR3 contains 12 residues. Trimming took off 6 bases at V and 5 bases at J, with 10 bases between the two ends. The DNA of the CDR3 is TGTGCCAGCAGGAGGGGGGGGGAGACCCAGTACTTC. Translating gives CASRRGGETQYF. The full variable domain, in which reference TRBV2 and TRBJ2-5 provide the parts outside the CDR3, is EPEVTQTPSHQVTQMGQEVILRCVPISNHLYFYWYRQILGQKVEFLVSFYNNEISEKSEIFDDQFSVERPDGSNFTLKIRSTKLEDSAMYFCASRRGGETQYFGPGTRLLVL.

J is TRBJ2-2 and V is TRBV2; D is perhaps TRBD1 (8 bases). Between the trimmed V and J ends, which lost 6 bases and 6 bases, there was a span of 14 bases. Germline V gene sequence: CDR1 SNHLY, CDR2 FYNNEI. The CDR3 loop spans 14 amino acids. The CDR3 sequence: CASRDREGPGELFF. CDR3 sequence (DNA): TGTGCCAGCAGGGACAGGGAGGGGCCCGGGGAGCTGTTTTTT. The full variable domain, in which reference TRBV2 and TRBJ2-2 provide the parts outside the CDR3, is EPEVTQTPSHQVTQMGQEVILRCVPISNHLYFYWYRQILGQKVEFLVSFYNNEISEKSEIFDDQFSVERPDGSNFTLKIRSTKLEDSAMYFCASRDREGPGELFFGEGSRLTVL.